The 2 T cell receptor beta chains presented below share a single source sample, sequenced in a study of post-analysis software for immune sequencing data. Study results and limitations: Relative to controls, patients had a handful of TRBV segments at higher frequency, with TRBV5-6, TRBV5-1 and TRBV20-1 among these.

Unique molecular identifiers tagged the TCR beta cDNA libraries. MiXCR was run by TCRdb on the PCR reads, yielding one entry per CDR3 protein. Of approximately 440,000 distinct CDR3 sequences in the sample, approximately 46% were seen once. Antigen specificity for these receptors is unknown. The sequenced sample was blood. The receptors come from a girl aged 5-17 years with multiple sclerosis.

This clonotype was seen a few times. One end of the junction does not line up with germline, which may come from a read error. In DNA, the CDR3 is TGTGCTAGCAGCCCCGACCCCGACTGGCAAGAGACCCAGTACTTC. It codes for CASSPDPDWQETQYF. This chain joins TRBV7-7 and TRBJ2-5, with no clear D. Germline lookup yields CDR1 SSHAT and CDR2 FNYEAQ (reference sequence). This CDR3 comprises 15 residues.

The CDR3 DNA reads TGTGCCAGCAGTTTGCTAGGTTCACCTCGCGAGCAGTACTTC. Translated, it gives CASSLLGSPREQYF. J is TRBJ2-5 and V is TRBV27; the D is unclear. The J call is doubtful: the DNA matches TRBJ2-7 better. The CDR3 contains 14 residues. CDR1 MNHEY and CDR2 SMNVEV come from the germline V gene (reference sequence).